The present entry profiles one T cell receptor (beta chain) with its context. The antigen remains undetermined. The sample is drawn from a study of yellow fever vaccine responses in identical twins. General study findings and limits: Reportedly, twins showed a vaccine T cell response that looked partly convergent and partly personalized.

V dropped 5 bases and J dropped 8 bases, with 10 bases sitting between them. The V gene's germline CDR1 is SGHNT and CDR2 YENEEA. CDR3 size: 12 residues. TCRdb used MiXCR to reprocess the RT-PCR reads, holding one entry per CDR3 protein. The sample includes about 640 distinct CDR3 sequences, 80% of them seen just once. This clonotype originated in a female donor who received the yellow fever vaccine. The sequencing here drew on T cells from blood (PBMCs), unsorted or a sorted subset (not recorded which), taken before or after yellow fever vaccination (not recorded which). The chain has TRBV11-3 and TRBJ2-1; D remains ambiguous. The DNA of the CDR3 is TGTGCCAGCAGCCTGACTGGGTATGAGCAGTTCTTC. Encoded protein: CASSLTGYEQFF.